A few counts support the clone carrying this TCR beta chain. What it binds is not known. The data were taken from a study of cytomegalovirus exposure and HLA in healthy donors. Findings of the study overall: Cytomegalovirus-associated status was assigned to 164 TCR beta chains. A later analysis linked a missense DCLRE1C variant to TCR beta V- and J-gene trimming. In vitro testing confirmed a few CMV-associated chains as specific for CMV antigens. Most sequenced TCRs were rare (though some public TCRs occurred in many donors).

Primers included in the PCR were 60 Vbeta and 13 Jbeta primers. The table came from immunoSEQ multiplex PCR; TCRdb's copy has only in-frame clones and leaves some out. The sample yields a few hundred thousand clones, roughly 80% seen once. Germline values: CDR1 SGHAT, CDR2 FQNNGV. V trimming: 6 bases; J trimming: 3 bases; junction bases outside the gene matches: 6. The CDR3 sequence is 14 residues long. The TCR comes from a man aged 25-40 years in good health and CMV-seronegative. Specimen: PBMCs. V is TRBV11-2 and J is TRBJ1-2; 8 bases fit TRBD1. CDR3 region: CASSHTGGYYGYTF. The CDR3 nucleotides read TGTGCCAGCAGTCACACAGGGGGTTACTATGGCTACACCTTC.